These 17 T cell receptor beta chains were all obtained from the same sample, sequenced in a study of T cells in Graves' hyperthyroidism and ophthalmopathy. What was amplified from RNA transcripts were TCR beta CDR3 regions. TCR CDR3 underwent first-round RT-PCR with the HTBI primer set. MiXCR, run by TCRdb on the multiplex PCR reads, gives a single entry per CDR3 protein. Seen here are 700,000 to 850,000 distinct CDR3 sequences, 30% to 40% observed once, and the top ten hold around a third. The sequenced material came from blood. These receptors originate from a woman between 40 and 50 years old with Graves' hyperthyroidism.

On this clonotype: Given a much more abundant clone one base away, this may be a read error. This chain links TRBV20-1 with TRBJ1-5, with unresolved D. This CDR3 contains 16 residues. Trimming cost V 0 bases and J 0 bases, with 12 bases left between them. Germline V gives CDR1 DFQATT, CDR2 SNEGSKA (reference sequence). The CDR3 spells CSARDERVGSNQPQHF. The CDR3 DNA reads as TGCAGTGCTAGAGATGAACGGGTGGGTAGCAATCAGCCCCAGCATTTT.

This clonotype was seen a handful of times. This chain uses TRBV24-1 with TRBJ2-2; TRBD1 matches 7 bases. J gave up 1 base and V 5 bases, and 3 bases lay outside the gene matches. This CDR3 has 15 amino acids. The germline V gene has CDR1 KGHDR and CDR2 SFDVKD. CDR3 in amino acids: CATSGPGGNTGELFF. The CDR3 DNA sequence: TGTGCCACCAGTGGTCCAGGGGGGAACACCGGGGAGCTGTTTTTT.

This clonotype was detected ten times or more. The V and J genes are TRBV5-6 and TRBJ1-2; no definite D call. V was cut by 1 base and J by 2 bases, with 9 bases left in between. Germline lookup yields CDR1 SGHDT and CDR2 YYEEEE. The CDR3 covers 14 residues. The CDR3 protein is CASSLKARNYGYTF. The CDR3 bases are TGTGCCAGCAGCTTGAAAGCGCGAAACTATGGCTACACCTTC.

The V and J genes are TRBV12-3 or TRBV12-4 and TRBJ2-2; the D is unclear. V lost 9 bases to trimming and J lost 5 bases, with 7 bases between them. The CDR3 runs 11 residues. The CDR3: CASRWTGELFF. In DNA, the CDR3 is TGTGCCAGTCGATGGACCGGGGAGCTGTTTTTT.

The V call is TRBV5-1, the J call TRBJ2-5; D is undetermined. V shed 1 base and J shed 11 bases, with 15 bases lying between them. CDR3 length: 13 residues. The V gene's germline CDR1 is SGHRS and CDR2 YFSETQ. Here the CDR3 reads CASSLFPSDTQYF. The CDR3 bases are TGCGCCAGCAGCTTGTTCCCATCAGATACGCAGTACTTC.

This clonotype was seen more than once but under ten times. V usage is TRBV29-1 and J usage is TRBJ2-5; 9 bases line up with TRBD2. CDR3 length equals 16 residues. Per the germline V gene, CDR1 is SQVTM and CDR2 is ANQGSEA. The V gene end was trimmed by 8 bases and the J gene end by 0 bases; junction bases not matched to a gene: 13. The CDR3 is CSPGGSGRSYQETQYF. DNA for the CDR3: TGCAGCCCTGGGGGTAGCGGGAGATCCTACCAAGAGACCCAGTACTTC.

The V gene is TRBV28, the J gene TRBJ2-2; no clear D gene. The V gene lost 5 bases and the J gene lost 10 bases, with 17 bases spanning the gap. Germline-derived CDR1 and CDR2 are MDHEN and SYDVKM. This CDR3 contains 14 residues. The CDR3 DNA reads as TGTGCCAGCAGTGCCCCGGCAGGAACCAAGGAGCTGTTTTTT. This translates into CASSAPAGTKELFF.

This clonotype was recorded at least ten times. The chain is built from TRBV29-1 and TRBJ1-1, with a weak D call TRBD1 (5 bases). Trimming cost V 6 bases and J 3 bases, with 8 bases left between them. The CDR3 spans 11 residues. In germline, CDR1 is SQVTM, CDR2 ANQGSEA. CDR3 sequence: CSVGRDTEAFF. The CDR3 DNA reads as TGCAGCGTGGGACGGGACACTGAAGCTTTCTTT.

The chain carries TRBV6-5 and TRBJ2-2; D is unclear. V was shortened by 4 bases and J by 8 bases, with 8 bases between the two germline ends. The CDR3 length is 12 residues. Germline values: CDR1 MNHEY, CDR2 SVGAGI. The CDR3 is CASSFFRGELFF. CDR3 nucleotide sequence: TGTGCCAGCAGTTTCTTCCGGGGGGAGCTGTTTTTT.

The V gene is TRBV29-1, the J gene TRBJ2-7; 7 bases fit TRBD2. This CDR3 is 13 amino acids long. V trimming: 8 bases; J trimming: 5 bases; junction bases outside the gene matches: 12. The germline V gene has CDR1 SQVTM and CDR2 ANQGSEA. The CDR3 here is CSLAGRELHEQYF. DNA for the CDR3: TGCAGCTTAGCGGGCCGGGAGCTCCACGAGCAGTACTTC.

This clonotype was seen ten or more times. This chain connects TRBV29-1 to TRBJ1-4; 10 nucleotides agree with TRBD1. Germline V gene lookup returns CDR1 SQVTM and CDR2 ANQGSEA. With 0 bases clipped from V and 5 bases from J, the junction kept 3 bases outside the gene matches. CDR3 length: 15 residues. This CDR3 is CSVEDRDRGNEKLFF. The CDR3 bases are TGCAGCGTTGAAGATAGGGACAGGGGAAATGAAAAACTGTTTTTT.

The rearrangement joins TRBV11-1 to TRBJ2-2; D may be TRBD1 or TRBD2 (5 bases each). The V end was cut by 0 bases, the J end by 4 bases, with 9 bases between. This CDR3 region has 15 residues. CDR1 and CDR2 (germline): SGHAT, FQDESV (reference sequence). The CDR3 region has the DNA TGTGCCAGCAGCTTAGCCGATGGGGGCACCGGGGAGCTGTTTTTT. Protein product: CASSLADGGTGELFF.

This clonotype showed up many times. V and J are TRBV5-6 and TRBJ1-2; D uncertain. The V end lost 4 bases, the J end lost 5 bases, and 12 bases lay between the germline ends. The CDR3 spans 13 residues. Germline CDR1 is SGHDT and CDR2 is YYEEEE. The DNA for the CDR3 is TGTGCCAGCAGCACTGATTATGTATATGGCTACACCTTC. Residues: CASSTDYVYGYTF.

This clonotype was detected ten times or more. The rearrangement links TRBV10-3 to TRBJ1-4; possible D gene TRBD1, 5 bases. The germline gives CDR1 ENHRY, CDR2 SYGVKD. The ends were cut back, 4 bases at V and 6 bases at J, with 15 bases in the middle. This CDR3 is 15 amino acids long. CDR3 nucleotides: TGTGCCATCAGTGGAGGCCAGGGAAGGGATGAAAAACTGTTTTTT. As protein: CAISGGQGRDEKLFF.

This chain joins TRBV7-3 and TRBJ2-7, with no clear D. The V gene lost 4 bases and the J gene lost 2 bases, with 18 bases spanning the gap. Germline lookup yields CDR1 SGHTA and CDR2 FQGTGA. The CDR3 covers 16 residues. The chain's CDR3 is CASSSSIFPSPYEQYF. CDR3 sequence (DNA): TGTGCCAGCAGCTCCTCAATATTTCCCTCCCCCTACGAGCAGTACTTC.

This clonotype was observed a few times. The chain joins TRBV20-1 to TRBJ2-7; 7 nucleotides line up with TRBD2. Germline V gene data show CDR1 as DFQATT and CDR2 as SNEGSKA (reference sequence). The CDR3 is made up of 14 amino acids. The V and J ends lost 7 bases and 1 base, in that order; junction bases with no gene match: 10. The CDR3 nucleotides read TGCAGTGTTAACCCCGGCGGGAGATCCTACGAGCAGTACTTC. Translating it yields CSVNPGGRSYEQYF.

The chain links TRBV20-1 to TRBJ2-3; tentative D call: TRBD2 (5 bases). CDR1 is DFQATT and CDR2 is SNEGSKA in the germline V gene (reference sequence). The CDR3 is 12 residues long. The CDR3 nucleotides read TGCAGCCGGACTGAGTCCACAGATACGCAGTATTTT. The encoded protein is CSRTESTDTQYF.